The clone carrying this TCR beta chain is judged medium-sized. Its antigen remains unknown. The data originate from a study of spatial heterogeneity in lung cancer. TCRdb re-called the 5' RACE reads with MiXCR, one entry per CDR3 protein. The sample lists 12,000 or so distinct CDR3 sequences, roughly 15% seen once, with around 16% in the top ten. Stated time point: sample taken at primary tumor resection. The length of the CDR3 is 14 residues. The germline V and J ends were trimmed by 10 bases and 5 bases, with 20 bases remaining between them. Germline loops: CDR1 SGHVS, CDR2 FQNEAQ. General study points: Intratumoral expanded alpha and beta TCR counts were found to track tumor mutation counts.

The sample here was lung tumor tissue, taken at surgery. J is TRBJ1-2 and V is TRBV7-8; D is unresolved. This receptor was obtained from a male donor with early-stage non-small cell lung cancer. The CDR3 coding sequence is TGTGCCACAGGCGAGAGGCCCGTTGGTTATGGCTACACCTTC. As protein: CATGERPVGYGYTF.